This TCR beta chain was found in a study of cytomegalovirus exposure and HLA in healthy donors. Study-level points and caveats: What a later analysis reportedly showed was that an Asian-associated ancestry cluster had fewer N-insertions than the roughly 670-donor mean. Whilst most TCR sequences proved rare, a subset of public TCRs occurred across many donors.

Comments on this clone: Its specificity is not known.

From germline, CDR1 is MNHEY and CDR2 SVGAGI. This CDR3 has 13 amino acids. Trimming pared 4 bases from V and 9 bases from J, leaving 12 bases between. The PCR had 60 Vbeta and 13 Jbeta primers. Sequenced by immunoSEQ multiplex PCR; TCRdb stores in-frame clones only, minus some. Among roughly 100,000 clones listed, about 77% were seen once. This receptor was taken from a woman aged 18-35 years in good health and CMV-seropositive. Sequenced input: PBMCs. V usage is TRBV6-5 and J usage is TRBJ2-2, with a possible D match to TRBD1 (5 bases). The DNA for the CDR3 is TGTGCCAGCAGTTTGGGCAGGGAAAGGGAGCTGTTTTTT. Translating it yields CASSLGRERELFF.